This TCR beta chain is drawn from a study of blood T cells in healthy people across ages. Study-level results: In long-lived donors, naive CD4+ cell counts and diversity exceeded those of aged donors.

Healthy Caucasian individuals from Russia aged roughly 6 to 100 were enrolled as donors. A second PCR, run for about 7 to 11 cycles, used a sample-barcoded 5' primer plus a J-beta primer mix. A single record per CDR3 protein comes from TCRdb applying MiXCR to the 5' RACE reads. Among approximately 690,000 distinct CDR3 sequences listed, 40% to 45% were seen once. Germline CDR1 and CDR2: MNHNY and SVGAGI (reference sequence). This CDR3 has 13 residues. V was clipped by 6 bases and J by 0 bases; unmatched bases: 0. For this clonotype: What it recognizes is unknown.

Sequenced: blood. The TCR comes from a man of 80 years or more in good health. The chain is built from TRBV6-6 and TRBJ2-7; 9 bases agree with TRBD1. As DNA, the CDR3 is TGTGCCAGCAGACAGGGGGCCTCCTACGAGCAGTACTTC. The encoded protein is CASRQGASYEQYF.